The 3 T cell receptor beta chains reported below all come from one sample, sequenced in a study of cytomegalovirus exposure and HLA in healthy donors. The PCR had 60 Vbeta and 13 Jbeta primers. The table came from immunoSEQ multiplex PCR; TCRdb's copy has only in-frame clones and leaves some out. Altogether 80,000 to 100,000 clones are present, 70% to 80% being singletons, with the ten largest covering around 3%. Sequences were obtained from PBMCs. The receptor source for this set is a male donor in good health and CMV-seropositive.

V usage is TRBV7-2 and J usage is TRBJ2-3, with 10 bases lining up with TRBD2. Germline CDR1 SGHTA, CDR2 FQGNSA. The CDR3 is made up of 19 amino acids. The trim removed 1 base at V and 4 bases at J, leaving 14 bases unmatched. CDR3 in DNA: TGTGCCAGCAGCTTAGGGAGCCGGACTAGCGGTTTTTTCCCAGATACGCAGTATTTT. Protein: CASSLGSRTSGFFPDTQYF.

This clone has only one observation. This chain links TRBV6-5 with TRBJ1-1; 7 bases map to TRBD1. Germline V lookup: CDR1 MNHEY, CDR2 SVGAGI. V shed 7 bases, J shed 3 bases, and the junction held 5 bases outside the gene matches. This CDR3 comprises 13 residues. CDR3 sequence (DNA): TGTGCCAGCAACAAAAGGGGGCACACTGAAGCTTTCTTT. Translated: CASNKRGHTEAFF.

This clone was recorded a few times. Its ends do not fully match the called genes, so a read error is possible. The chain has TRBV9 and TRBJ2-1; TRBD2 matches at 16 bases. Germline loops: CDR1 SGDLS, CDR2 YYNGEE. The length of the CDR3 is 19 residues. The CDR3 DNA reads TGTGCCAGCACCGTAGTTGGGACTAGCGGGGGGGCGTGGGTCAATGAGCAGTTCTTC. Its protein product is CASTVVGTSGGAWVNEQFF.